This T cell receptor beta chain was sequenced in a study of T cells in Graves' hyperthyroidism and ophthalmopathy. Points from the study as a whole: Most thyroid clonotypes with frequency above 0.001 were detected in blood.

This clonotype has at least ten counts. Its specificity is not known. Clinical symptoms, serum thyroxine, TRAb, thyroid ultrasound and orbital computed tomography established diagnosis. This CDR3 comprises 14 residues. After removal of 3 bases from V and 3 bases from J, the junction contained 5 bases not matched to a gene. Germline assignment: CDR1 KGHSH and CDR2 LQKENI. The source material, RNA transcripts, was used to amplify TCR beta CDR3 regions. First-round RT-PCR of the TCR CDR3 relied on the HTBI primer set. MiXCR, applied by TCRdb to the multiplex PCR reads, yields one record per CDR3 protein. In the table there are approximately 520,000 distinct CDR3 sequences, roughly 24% of which are singletons.

This clonotype originated in a woman between 25 and 40 years old with Graves' ophthalmopathy. This chain links TRBV18 with TRBJ2-7, with 7 bases that match TRBD1. Sequencing used blood. CDR3 sequence (DNA): TGTGCCAGCTCACCGTTAGGGACAGACTACGAGCAGTACTTC. This translates into CASSPLGTDYEQYF.